This TCR beta chain was obtained from a study of blood T cell repertoires in COVID-19. Study in general: COVID-19 samples from acute and convalescent phases originated in the United States, Italy and Spain.

The CDR3 is made up of 14 amino acids. Trimming pared 4 bases from V and 8 bases from J, leaving 18 bases between. Germline CDR1 reads SGHRS; CDR2 reads YFSETQ. Here immunoSEQ multiplex PCR was the method, and the copy in TCRdb shows in-frame clones only, minus some. The profile shows around 150,000 clones, just under 85% of them singletons. The rearrangement uses TRBV5-1 and TRBJ1-2; maybe TRBD1 (6 bases). The sequencing input was peripheral blood. The receptor's source is a woman aged 80 or over with acute or convalescent COVID-19. The CDR3 reads CASSQDTSQGGYTF. CDR3 DNA sequence: TGCGCCAGCAGCCAGGACACCAGTCAGGGGGGCTACACCTTC.